This entry features one T cell receptor beta chain sequence. Its matching antigen is unknown. The sample originates from a study of cytomegalovirus exposure and HLA in healthy donors. Study-wide results and limits: There were some V segments, including TRBV6-2 and TRBV6-3, excluded as indistinguishable. The listing of roughly 160 TCR beta chains classed them as cytomegalovirus-associated.

This CDR3 is built from 15 residues. Trimming took 4 bases from V and 1 from J, leaving 11 bases between them. Germline assignment: CDR1 KGHSH and CDR2 LQKENI. PCR primers comprised 60 Vbeta and 13 Jbeta primers. Data came from immunoSEQ multiplex PCR; TCRdb stores just in-frame clones and leaves some out. The data show roughly 120,000 clones, with about 80% seen just once and 7% to 9% held by the top ten. Sequencing was performed on PBMCs. This TCR was sampled from a woman between 45 and 60 years old in good health and CMV-seropositive. This chain links TRBV18 with TRBJ1-5; possible D gene TRBD1, 6 bases. The CDR3 bases are TGTGCCAGCTCACAGGTCGGACAGAGCAATCAGCCCCAGCATTTT. Translated, it gives CASSQVGQSNQPQHF.